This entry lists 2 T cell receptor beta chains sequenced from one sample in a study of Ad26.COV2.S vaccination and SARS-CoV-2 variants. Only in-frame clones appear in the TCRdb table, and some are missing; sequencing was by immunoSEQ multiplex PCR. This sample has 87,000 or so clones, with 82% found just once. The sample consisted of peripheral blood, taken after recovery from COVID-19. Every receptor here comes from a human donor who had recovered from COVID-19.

This CDR3 is CASSLRETQYF. CDR3 bases: TGTGCCAGCAGCTTAAGGGAGACCCAGTACTTC. The chain has TRBV11-2 and TRBJ2-5; D gene unclear. V lost 2 bases and J 5 bases, leaving 3 bases between the germline ends. In germline, CDR1 is SGHAT, CDR2 FQNNGV. The CDR3 extends over 11 amino acids.

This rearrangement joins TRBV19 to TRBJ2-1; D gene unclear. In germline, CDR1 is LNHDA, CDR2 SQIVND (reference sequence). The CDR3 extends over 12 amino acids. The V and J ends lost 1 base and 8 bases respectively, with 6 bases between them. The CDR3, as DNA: TGTGCCAGTAGTATAGGAGGCGATGAGCAGTTCTTC. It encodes CASSIGGDEQFF.